Included here is one TCR beta chain sequence, with context. Its target is unknown. The length of the CDR3 is 13 residues. V shed 7 bases and J 15 bases; nucleotides not matched to a gene: 15. Germline V gene lookup returns CDR1 SNHLY and CDR2 FYNNEI. This entry belongs to a study of T cell responses to AZD1222 COVID-19 vaccine. Overall study findings and caveats: White British ancestry dominated among donors, who included more females, and clonal diversity was possibly underestimated. At study baseline, merely six AZD1222 recipients were seropositive. The study reported that nearly half of spike-specific TCRs target unmutated variant regions.

Repertoires were generated with immunoSEQ multiplex PCR, while TCRdb's copy carries only in-frame clones and drops some. This sample has about 88,000 clones; 92% occur once, and the top ten carry around 5%. The chain employs TRBV2 and TRBJ2-4; 7 bases map to TRBD1. The sequencing here drew on peripheral blood, taken on day 0 of AZD1222 vaccination. The source of this sequence is an adult in good health. The CDR3 nucleotides read TGTGCCAGCAACAGGGGCGGCAGGGGGAGAGGGTACTTC. It is translated as CASNRGGRGRGYF. The full variable domain, rest sourced from reference TRBV2 and TRBJ2-4, is EPEVTQTPSHQVTQMGQEVILRCVPISNHLYFYWYRQILGQKVEFLVSFYNNEISEKSEIFDDQFSVERPDGSNFTLKIRSTKLEDSAMYFCASNRGGRGRGYFGAGTRLSVL.